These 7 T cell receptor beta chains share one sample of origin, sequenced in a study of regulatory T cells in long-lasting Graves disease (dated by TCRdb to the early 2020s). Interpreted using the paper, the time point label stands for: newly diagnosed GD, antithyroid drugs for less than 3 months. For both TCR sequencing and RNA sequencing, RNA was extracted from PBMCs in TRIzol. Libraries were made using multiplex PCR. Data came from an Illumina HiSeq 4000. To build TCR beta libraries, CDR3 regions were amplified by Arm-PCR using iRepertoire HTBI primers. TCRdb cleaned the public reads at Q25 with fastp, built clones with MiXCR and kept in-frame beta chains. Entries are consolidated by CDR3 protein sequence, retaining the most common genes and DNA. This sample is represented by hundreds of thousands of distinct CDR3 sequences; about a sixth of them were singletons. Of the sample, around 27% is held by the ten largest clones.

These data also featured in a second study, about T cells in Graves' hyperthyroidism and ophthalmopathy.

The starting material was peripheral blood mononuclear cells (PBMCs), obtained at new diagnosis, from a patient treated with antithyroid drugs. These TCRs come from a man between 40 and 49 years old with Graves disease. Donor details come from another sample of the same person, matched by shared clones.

Written as DNA, the CDR3 is TGCAGCGTTGTGGGACCGGGAGAGACCCAGTACTTC. Translation gives CSVVGPGETQYF. The chain recombines TRBV29-1 with TRBJ2-5; tentatively, D is TRBD1 or TRBD2 (5 bases each). Trimming left V 4 bases short and J 4 bases short, with 10 bases between. The CDR3 consists of 12 residues. Germline V CDR1 and CDR2: SQVTM, ANQGSEA.

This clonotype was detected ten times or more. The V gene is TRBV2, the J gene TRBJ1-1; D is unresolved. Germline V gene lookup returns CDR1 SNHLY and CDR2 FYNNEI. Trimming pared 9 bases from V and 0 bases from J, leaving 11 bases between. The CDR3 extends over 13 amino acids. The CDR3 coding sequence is TGTGCCAGGAAACGGCCAATGAACACTGAAGCTTTCTTT. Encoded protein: CARKRPMNTEAFF.

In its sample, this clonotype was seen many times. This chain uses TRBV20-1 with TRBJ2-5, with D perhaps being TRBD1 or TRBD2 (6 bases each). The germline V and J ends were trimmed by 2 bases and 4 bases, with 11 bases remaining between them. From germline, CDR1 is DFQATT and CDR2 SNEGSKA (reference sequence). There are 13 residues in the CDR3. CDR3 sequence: CSARRRGGETQYF. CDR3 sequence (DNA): TGCAGTGCTAGACGCAGGGGAGGAGAGACCCAGTACTTC.

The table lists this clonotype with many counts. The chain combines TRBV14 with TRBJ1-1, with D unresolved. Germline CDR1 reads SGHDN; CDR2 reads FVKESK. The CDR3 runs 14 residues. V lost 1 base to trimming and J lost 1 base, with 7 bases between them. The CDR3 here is CASSQARRNTEAFF. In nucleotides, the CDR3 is TGTGCCAGCAGCCAAGCAAGGAGGAACACTGAAGCTTTCTTT.

The DNA for the CDR3 is TGTGCCAGCAGCTTGGCCATGCAGGGTGGCGATGGCTACACCTTC. Its protein product is CASSLAMQGGDGYTF. J is TRBJ2-4 and V is TRBV5-6, with a tentative D call TRBD1 (5 bases). TRBJ1-2 matches the DNA end more closely, so the J call is doubtful. The germline CDR1 and CDR2 sequences are SGHDT and YYEEEE. The CDR3 length is 15 residues.

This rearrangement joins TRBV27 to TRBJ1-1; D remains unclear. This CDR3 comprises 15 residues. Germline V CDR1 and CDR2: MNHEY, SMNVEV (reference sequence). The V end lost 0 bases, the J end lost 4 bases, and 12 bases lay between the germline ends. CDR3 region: CASSLSSIWATEAFF. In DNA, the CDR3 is TGTGCCAGCAGTTTATCCTCCATTTGGGCCACTGAAGCTTTCTTT.

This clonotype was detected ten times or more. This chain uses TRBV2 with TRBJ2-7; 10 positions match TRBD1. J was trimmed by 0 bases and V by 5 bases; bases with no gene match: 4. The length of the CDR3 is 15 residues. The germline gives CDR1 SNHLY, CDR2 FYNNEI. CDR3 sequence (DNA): TGTGCCAGCAGTCGGACAGGGGGAATCTCCTACGAGCAGTACTTC. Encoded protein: CASSRTGGISYEQYF. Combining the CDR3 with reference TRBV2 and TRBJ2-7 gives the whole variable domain EPEVTQTPSHQVTQMGQEVILRCVPISNHLYFYWYRQILGQKVEFLVSFYNNEISEKSEIFDDQFSVERPDGSNFTLKIRSTKLEDSAMYFCASSRTGGISYEQYFGPGTRLTVT.